This T cell receptor beta chain appears in the sequencing data of a study of cytomegalovirus exposure and HLA in healthy donors. General study results and limits: Rarity marked most TCR sequences, yet some public TCRs occurred in many donors. The classifier reportedly diagnosed cytomegalovirus status with high specificity and sensitivity.

The germline V gene has CDR1 SQVTM and CDR2 ANQGSEA. The CDR3 runs to 13 residues. The ends lost 6 bases at V and 5 bases at J; junction bases unmatched: 9. Comments on this clone: No antigen is known for it.

The study drew the donors from its approximately 110-subject validation cohort, separate from the approximately 670-subject first cohort. Repertoires were generated with immunoSEQ multiplex PCR, while TCRdb's copy carries only in-frame clones and drops some. The repertoire holds around 200,000 clones, with around 82% as singletons. The sample was PBMCs. The receptor was isolated from a woman younger than 35 in good health and CMV-seropositive. This chain links TRBV29-1 with TRBJ1-1; 7 nucleotides match TRBD1. This CDR3 is CSVDREKGTEAFF. The CDR3 DNA is TGCAGCGTCGACAGGGAAAAAGGGACTGAAGCTTTCTTT.